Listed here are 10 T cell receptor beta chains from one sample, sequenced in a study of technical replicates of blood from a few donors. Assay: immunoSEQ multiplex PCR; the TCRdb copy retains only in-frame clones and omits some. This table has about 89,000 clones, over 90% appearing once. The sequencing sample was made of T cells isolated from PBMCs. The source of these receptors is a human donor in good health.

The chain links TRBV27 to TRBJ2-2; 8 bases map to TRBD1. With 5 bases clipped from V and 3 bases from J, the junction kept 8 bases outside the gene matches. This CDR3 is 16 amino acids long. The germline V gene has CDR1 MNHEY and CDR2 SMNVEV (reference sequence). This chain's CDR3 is CASSQYGQGYTGELFF. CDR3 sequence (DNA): TGTGCCAGCAGTCAATACGGACAGGGTTACACCGGGGAGCTGTTTTTT.

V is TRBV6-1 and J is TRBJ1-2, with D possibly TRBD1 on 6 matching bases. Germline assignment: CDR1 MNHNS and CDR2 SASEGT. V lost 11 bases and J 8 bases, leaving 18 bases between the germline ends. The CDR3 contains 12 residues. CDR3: CALERRQAGYTF. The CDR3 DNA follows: TGTGCCCTCGAACGCAGACAGGCAGGCTACACCTTC.

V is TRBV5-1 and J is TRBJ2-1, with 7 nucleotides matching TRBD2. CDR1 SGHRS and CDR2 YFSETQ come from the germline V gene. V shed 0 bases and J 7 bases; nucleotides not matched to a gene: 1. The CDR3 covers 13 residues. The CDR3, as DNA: TGCGCCAGCAGCTTGGAACTAGCGAATGAGCAGTTCTTC. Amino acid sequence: CASSLELANEQFF.

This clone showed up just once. CDR3 sequence (DNA): TGTGCCAGCGCCATGTCCAGGGGGCTGAACACTGAAGCTTTCTTT. It encodes CASAMSRGLNTEAFF. The gene calls are TRBV28 and TRBJ1-1; the match to TRBD1 covers 8 bases. Trimming cost V 8 bases and J 0 bases; bases outside gene matches: 8. CDR3 length equals 15 residues. Germline CDR1 MDHEN, CDR2 SYDVKM.

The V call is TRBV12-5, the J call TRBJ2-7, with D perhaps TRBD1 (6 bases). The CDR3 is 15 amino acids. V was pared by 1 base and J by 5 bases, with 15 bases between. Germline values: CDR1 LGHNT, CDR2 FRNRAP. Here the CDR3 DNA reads TGTGCTAGTGGTTTGGCCGGGACAAATCTCCACGAGCAGTACTTC. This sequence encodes CASGLAGTNLHEQYF.

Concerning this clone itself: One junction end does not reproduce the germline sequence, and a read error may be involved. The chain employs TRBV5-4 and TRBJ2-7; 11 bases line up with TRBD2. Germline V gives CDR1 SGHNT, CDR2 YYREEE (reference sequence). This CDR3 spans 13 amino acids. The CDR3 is CASSDRTSGHAGF. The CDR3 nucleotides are TGTGCCAGCAGCGACAGGACTAGCGGGCACGCGGGCTTC.

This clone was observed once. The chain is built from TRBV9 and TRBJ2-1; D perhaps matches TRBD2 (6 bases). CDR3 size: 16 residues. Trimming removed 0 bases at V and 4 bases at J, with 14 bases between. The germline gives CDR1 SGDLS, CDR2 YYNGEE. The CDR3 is CASSVAAGSGYNEQFF. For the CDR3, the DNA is TGTGCCAGCAGCGTAGCTGCGGGGAGCGGGTACAATGAGCAGTTCTTC.

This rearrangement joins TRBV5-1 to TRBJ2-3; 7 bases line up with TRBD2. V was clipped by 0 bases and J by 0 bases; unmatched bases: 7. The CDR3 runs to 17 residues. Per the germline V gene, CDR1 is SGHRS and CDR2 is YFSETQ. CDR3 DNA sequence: TGCGCCAGCAGCTTGGGACATCGTAGCGGGAGCACAGATACGCAGTATTTT. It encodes CASSLGHRSGSTDTQYF.

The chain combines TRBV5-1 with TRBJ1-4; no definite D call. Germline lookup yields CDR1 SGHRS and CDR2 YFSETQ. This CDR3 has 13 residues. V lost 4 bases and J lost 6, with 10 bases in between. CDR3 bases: TGCGCCAGCAGCCTGCAGGAAGATGAAAAACTGTTTTTT. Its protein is CASSLQEDEKLFF.

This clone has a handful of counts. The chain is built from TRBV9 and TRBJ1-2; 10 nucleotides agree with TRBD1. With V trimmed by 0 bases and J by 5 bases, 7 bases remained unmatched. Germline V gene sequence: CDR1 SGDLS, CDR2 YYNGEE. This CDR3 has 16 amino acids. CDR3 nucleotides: TGTGCCAGCAGCGTAGGGGACAGGGGCCTCACTTATGGCTACACCTTC. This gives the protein CASSVGDRGLTYGYTF.